This note documents a single T cell receptor beta chain sequence. Amplification of TCR beta CDR3 regions used RNA as the template. A first-round RT-PCR of the TCR CDR3 used the HTBI primer set. TCRdb re-called the multiplex PCR reads through MiXCR, storing one row per CDR3 protein. The table includes about 500,000 distinct CDR3 sequences, 15% to 20% detected once. Trimming took 0 bases from V and 8 from J; bases not matched to a gene: 13. Germline V gives CDR1 MNHEY, CDR2 SVGEGT. This CDR3 has 18 residues. This entry is derived from a study of T cells in Graves' hyperthyroidism and ophthalmopathy. The chain couples TRBV6-2 or TRBV6-3 to TRBJ1-6; TRBD1 aligns across 7 bases. Sequenced sample: blood. The source of this sequence is a woman in her twenties or thirties with Graves' ophthalmopathy. This chain's CDR3 is CASSYSFFSGTAHSPLHF. As DNA, the CDR3 is TGTGCCAGCAGTTACTCGTTCTTTTCGGGGACAGCACATTCACCCCTCCACTTT.